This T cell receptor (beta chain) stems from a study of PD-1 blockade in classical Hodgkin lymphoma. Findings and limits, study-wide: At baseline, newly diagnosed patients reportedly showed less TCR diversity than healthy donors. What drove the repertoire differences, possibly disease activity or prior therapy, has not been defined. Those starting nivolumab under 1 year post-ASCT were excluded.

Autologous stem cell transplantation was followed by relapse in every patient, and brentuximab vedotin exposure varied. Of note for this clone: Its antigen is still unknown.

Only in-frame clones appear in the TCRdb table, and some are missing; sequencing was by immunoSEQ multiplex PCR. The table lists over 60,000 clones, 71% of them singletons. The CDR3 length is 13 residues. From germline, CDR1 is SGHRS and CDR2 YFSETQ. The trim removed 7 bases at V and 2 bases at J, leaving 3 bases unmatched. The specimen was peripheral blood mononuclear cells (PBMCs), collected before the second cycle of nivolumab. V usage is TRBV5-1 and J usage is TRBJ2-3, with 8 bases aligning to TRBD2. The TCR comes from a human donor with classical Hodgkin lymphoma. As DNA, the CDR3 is TGCGCCAGCGGACTAGCCTTCACAGATACGCAGTATTTT. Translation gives CASGLAFTDTQYF.